This T cell receptor beta chain comes out of a study of cytomegalovirus exposure and HLA in healthy donors. CDR1 LNHDA and CDR2 SQIVND come from the germline V gene (reference sequence). The CDR3 has 14 residues. The trim removed 3 bases at V and 10 bases at J, leaving 6 bases unmatched. Study-wide results and limits: Presence/absence analyses took donor sequencing depth as roughly uniform. Association of a missense DCLRE1C variant with TCR beta V- and J-gene trimming was reported in a later analysis.

The PCR employed 60 Vbeta primers together with 13 Jbeta primers. The table came from immunoSEQ multiplex PCR; TCRdb's copy has only in-frame clones and leaves some out. The sample data list fewer than 100,000 clones. Turning to this clone: Its specificity is unknown.

What was sequenced was PBMCs. This receptor was obtained from a man younger than 30 in good health and CMV-seropositive. The chain is built from TRBV19 and TRBJ2-1; TRBD2 aligns across 10 bases. CDR3 nucleotides: TGTGCCAGTAGTATTGAACTAGCGGGGCGCGAGCAGTTCTTC. Protein sequence: CASSIELAGREQFF.